This TCR beta chain was documented in a study of T cell responses to AZD1222 COVID-19 vaccine. Germline CDR1 is LGHNT and CDR2 is FRNRAP. After removal of 7 bases from V and 7 bases from J, the junction contained 16 bases not matched to a gene. The CDR3 covers 17 residues. Of note for this clone: Antigen unknown.

Findings of the study overall: Sampled repertoires all dated from after the peak T cell response. Among the donors, most were white British and more were female, and clonal diversity was possibly underestimated.

Using immunoSEQ multiplex PCR, the repertoire was profiled, and TCRdb retains in-frame clones only, with some absent. The data show 100,000 to 150,000 clones, with approximately 91% seen just once and approximately 2% held by the top ten. The rearrangement joins TRBV12-5 to TRBJ2-1; TRBD1 aligns across 10 bases. The sequence was obtained from an adult who received the AZD1222 COVID-19 vaccine. The starting material was peripheral blood, obtained 28 days after the second AZD1222 dose. The CDR3 protein is CASASRTGTGEWNEQFF. The CDR3 bases are TGTGCTAGTGCCTCAAGAACCGGGACAGGGGAATGGAATGAGCAGTTCTTC.